This T cell receptor beta chain appears in the sequencing data of a study of cytomegalovirus exposure and HLA in healthy donors. For the study at large: The Caucasian-associated ancestry cluster contained about 80% of the approximately 400 genotyped donors. Study results and limitations: According to the study, roughly 160 TCR beta chains were cytomegalovirus-associated. In vitro, a few CMV-associated chains proved specific for CMV antigens. Later analysis associated a missense DCLRE1C variant with TCR beta V- and J-gene trimming.

Turning to this clone: As yet, its antigen is unknown.

V lost 1 base to trimming and J lost 4 bases, with 7 bases between them. The CDR3 totals 13 residues. Germline-derived CDR1 and CDR2 are LGHNT and FRNRAP. The PCR made use of 60 Vbeta and 13 Jbeta primers. The method was immunoSEQ multiplex PCR; TCRdb's version includes in-frame clones alone and lacks a portion of them. Here the sample spans roughly 200,000 clones, roughly 85% being singletons. The sequencing sample was made of PBMCs. The sequence was collected from a woman between 45 and 60 years old in good health and CMV-seronegative. The rearrangement joins TRBV12-5 to TRBJ1-1; D ambiguous. CDR3 residues: CASGLGSSTEAFF. The CDR3 bases are TGTGCTAGTGGTTTGGGCTCGAGCACTGAAGCTTTCTTT.